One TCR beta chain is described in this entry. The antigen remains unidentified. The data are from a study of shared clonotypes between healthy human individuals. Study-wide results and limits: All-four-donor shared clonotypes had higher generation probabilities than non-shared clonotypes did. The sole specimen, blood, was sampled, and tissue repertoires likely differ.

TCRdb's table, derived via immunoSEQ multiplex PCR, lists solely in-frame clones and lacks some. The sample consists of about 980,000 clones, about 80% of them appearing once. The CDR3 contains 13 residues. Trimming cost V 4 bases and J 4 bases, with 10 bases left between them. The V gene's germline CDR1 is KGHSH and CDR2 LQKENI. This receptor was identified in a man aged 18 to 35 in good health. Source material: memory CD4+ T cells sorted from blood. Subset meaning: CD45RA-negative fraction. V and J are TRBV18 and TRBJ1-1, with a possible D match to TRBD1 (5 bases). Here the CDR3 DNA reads TGTGCCAGCTCACGGGACGGCGGCACTGAAGCTTTCTTT. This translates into CASSRDGGTEAFF. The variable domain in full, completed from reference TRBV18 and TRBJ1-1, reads NAGVMQNPRHLVRRRGQEARLRCSPMKGHSHVYWYRQLPEEGLKFMVYLQKENIIDESGMPKERFSAEFPKEGPSILRIQQVVRGDSAAYFCASSRDGGTEAFFGQGTRLTVV.